These T cell receptor beta chains were read from a single sample in a study of T cells in Graves' hyperthyroidism and ophthalmopathy. TCRdb reanalysed the multiplex PCR reads using MiXCR and keeps one entry per CDR3 protein. The sample has fewer than 700,000 distinct CDR3 sequences; more than 15% are singletons. Source material: blood. The origin of the receptors is a woman aged 18-29 years with Graves' ophthalmopathy. CDR3s include the opening cysteine and the closing phenylalanine or tryptophan. Fields, in order: J gene, D gene, V gene, CDR3 protein. A D gene is named only where the DNA matches it firmly.

>TRBJ2-5|.|TRBV24-1
CATSDPGGGGRDQYF
>TRBJ1-1|.|TRBV30
CAWSEGGRAAAFF
>TRBJ1-1|.|TRBV6-1
CASSPSRRTTDNTEAFF
>TRBJ2-5|.|TRBV6-2/TRBV6-3
CASSYESIPSPETQYF
>TRBJ2-3|.|TRBV4-1
CASSQERGRFTDTQYF
>TRBJ2-3|.|TRBV28
CASSLEPVGSSTDTQYF
>TRBJ2-1|TRBD1|TRBV28
CASSRDRVRYNEQFF
>TRBJ2-2|.|TRBV30
CAWVGTSTGELFF
>TRBJ2-3|TRBD2|TRBV7-6
CASRRASGRATDTQYF
>TRBJ1-1|.|TRBV27
CASRWTVAGNTEAFF
>TRBJ2-1|TRBD2|TRBV6-4
CASSALAGSGSNEQFF
>TRBJ1-1|.|TRBV18
CAANQNTGPNTEAFF
>TRBJ1-1|.|TRBV18
CASSPRVGEDTEAFF
>TRBJ1-5|TRBD1|TRBV19
CASTPEDRGNQPQHF
>TRBJ2-3|TRBD2|TRBV7-9
CASSPAGGATDTQYF
>TRBJ2-1|.|TRBV5-1
CASSPWTEPVDNEQLF
>TRBJ1-1|.|TRBV6-6
CASSYSSGRGSAFF
>TRBJ1-3|.|TRBV6-6
CASSYSLRATASGNTIYF
>TRBJ1-5|.|TRBV29-1
CSVDEGQPQHF
>TRBJ2-3|TRBD2|TRBV11-2
CASSLEVPTSGGADTQYF
>TRBJ1-2|.|TRBV12-3/TRBV12-4
CASSLGDFSGYTF
>TRBJ2-1|TRBD2|TRBV12-3/TRBV12-4
CASSLEASGGENEQFF
>TRBJ2-7|.|TRBV30
CACLSRSYEQYF
>TRBJ2-2|TRBD1|TRBV20-1
CSVTGARGTGELFF